The 26 T cell receptor beta chains below were found in one sample sequenced in a study of CD8 T cells in Susac syndrome. A quantity of about 0.45 to 1 ug RNA underwent reverse transcription using random hexamers. Each CDR3 protein is one row after TCRdb ran MiXCR on the immunoSEQ multiplex PCR reads. Here the sample spans approximately 280,000 distinct CDR3 sequences, more than 75% being singletons. The source material was CD8+ T cells from PBMCs. The receptors were gathered from a human donor with multiple sclerosis.

This chain uses TRBV11-2 with TRBJ1-6, with no clear D. CDR3 length: 12 residues. Trimming removed 4 bases from V and 15 bases from J, with 13 bases in between. Germline-derived CDR1 and CDR2 are SGHAT and FQNNGV. The CDR3 DNA sequence: TGTGCCAGCAGCTCCTCAATTCAGGACCTCCACTTT. Protein sequence: CASSSSIQDLHF.

The chain has TRBV7-3 and TRBJ2-1; 7 bases map to TRBD1. This CDR3 has 15 residues. Germline V CDR1 and CDR2: SGHTA, FQGTGA. Trimming at V came to 5 bases and at J to 3 bases, leaving 7 bases not matched to a gene. The CDR3, as DNA: TGTGCCAGCAGCGATCCAGGGGGAAACTACAATGAGCAGTTCTTC. Its translation: CASSDPGGNYNEQFF.

This clonotype was recorded a few times. This chain connects TRBV29-1 to TRBJ2-7; 8 bases fit TRBD1. The CDR3 has 13 amino acids. Germline V gene sequence: CDR1 SQVTM, CDR2 ANQGSEA. The V gene end was trimmed by 6 bases and the J gene end by 3 bases; junction bases not matched to a gene: 7. The CDR3 here is CSVDPGTGYEQYF. The CDR3 DNA follows: TGCAGCGTAGACCCCGGGACAGGCTACGAGCAGTACTTC.

The genes are TRBV11-2 and TRBJ2-3, with 10 positions matching TRBD2. Trimming cost V 0 bases and J 5 bases; bases outside gene matches: 8. CDR1 is SGHAT, CDR2 FQNNGV, per germline. The CDR3 runs 17 residues. The CDR3 bases are TGTGCCAGCAGCTTAGAAGAAGGGACTAGCGAGGAAGATACGCAGTATTTT. Its protein product is CASSLEEGTSEEDTQYF.

This chain joins TRBV9 and TRBJ2-1; D gene ambiguous. The germline V and J ends were trimmed by 3 bases and 5 bases, with 12 bases remaining between them. The CDR3 contains 14 residues. From germline, CDR1 is SGDLS and CDR2 YYNGEE. Here the CDR3 DNA reads TGTGCCAGCAGCGAGAGGACCGCTCACAATGAGCAGTTCTTC. This sequence encodes CASSERTAHNEQFF.

The table lists this clonotype with a count of one. This chain links TRBV3-1 with TRBJ2-2; D is unclear. V lost 0 bases to trimming and J lost 5 bases, with 13 bases between them. This CDR3 spans 16 amino acids. In germline, CDR1 is LGHDT, CDR2 YNNKEL (reference sequence). CDR3 residues: CASSQELFADTGELFF. CDR3 coding DNA: TGTGCCAGCAGCCAAGAGCTCTTTGCGGATACCGGGGAGCTGTTTTTT. Together with reference TRBV3-1 and TRBJ2-2, the CDR3 gives the full variable domain: DTAVSQTPKYLVTQMGNDKSIKCEQNLGHDTMYWYKQDSKKFLKIMFSYNNKELIINETVPNRFSPKSPDKAHLNLHINSLELGDSAVYFCASSQELFADTGELFFGEGSRLTVL.

The rearrangement joins TRBV13 to TRBJ2-1; D call uncertain. Per germline, CDR1 PRHDT and CDR2 FYEKMQ (reference sequence). V was cut by 0 bases and J by 7 bases, with 7 bases left in between. The CDR3 length is 13 residues. The CDR3 loop is CASSLGLGNEQFF. The CDR3 DNA sequence: TGTGCCAGCAGCTTAGGCCTGGGGAATGAGCAGTTCTTC.

This rearrangement joins TRBV6-2 or TRBV6-3 to TRBJ1-3; D call uncertain. The CDR3 loop spans 14 amino acids. V lost 3 bases, J lost 0 bases, and 6 bases lay in between. CDR1 and CDR2 from the germline V gene are MNHEY and SVGEGT. The CDR3 sequence is CASSYAVSGNTIYF. Written as DNA, the CDR3 is TGTGCCAGCAGTTATGCCGTCTCTGGAAACACCATATATTTT.

V usage is TRBV30 and J usage is TRBJ2-1, with 7 positions matching TRBD2. This CDR3 contains 12 residues. Trimming cost V 3 bases and J 6 bases; bases outside gene matches: 2. Per germline, CDR1 GTSNPN and CDR2 SVGIG (reference sequence). This chain's CDR3 is CAWSLAVNEQFF. CDR3 nucleotide sequence: TGTGCCTGGAGCCTAGCGGTCAATGAGCAGTTCTTC.

This chain joins TRBV27 and TRBJ2-7; D is perhaps TRBD2 (5 bases). V lost 0 bases and J lost 6, with 15 bases in between. This CDR3 comprises 15 residues. CDR1 is MNHEY and CDR2 is SMNVEV in the germline V gene (reference sequence). The CDR3 sequence is CASSLSVEGLGEQYF. CDR3 bases: TGTGCCAGCAGTTTATCGGTTGAGGGATTGGGCGAGCAGTACTTC.

The V and J genes are TRBV7-8 and TRBJ2-5; TRBD2 agrees at 12 bases. V lost 4 bases, J lost 3 bases, and 12 bases stayed unmatched. The germline CDR1 and CDR2 sequences are SGHVS and FQNEAQ. There are 18 residues in the CDR3. Written as DNA, the CDR3 is TGTGCCAGCAGCTCGAGACTAGCGGGAGCGACGCAGGAAGAGACCCAGTACTTC. It is translated as CASSSRLAGATQEETQYF.

V gene TRBV5-8 combines with J gene TRBJ1-1, with 7 positions matching TRBD1. From germline, CDR1 is SGHTS and CDR2 YDEGEE. The trim removed 5 bases at V and 8 bases at J, leaving 6 bases unmatched. The CDR3 has 12 residues. In nucleotides, the CDR3 is TGTGCCAGCAGATCTAACAGGGGCGAAGCTTTCTTT. It encodes CASRSNRGEAFF.

V is TRBV3-1 and J is TRBJ2-2; 8 nucleotides agree with TRBD2. V lost 0 bases, J lost 1 base, and 13 bases stayed unmatched. CDR1 and CDR2 from the germline V gene are LGHDT and YNNKEL (reference sequence). The CDR3 length is 20 residues. The DNA for the CDR3 is TGTGCCAGCAGCCAAGAAAACTCGAGGACTAGCCGTGAGAACACCGGGGAGCTGTTTTTT. Its translation is CASSQENSRTSRENTGELFF.

Written as DNA, the CDR3 is TGTGCCAGCAGTTTAAGGGTGACCCGTGAGGATACGCAGTATTTT. This translates into CASSLRVTREDTQYF. The V and J genes are TRBV27 and TRBJ2-3; the D is unclear. Trimming pared 2 bases from V and 6 bases from J, leaving 15 bases between. The CDR3 runs to 15 residues. CDR1 and CDR2 from the germline V gene are MNHEY and SMNVEV (reference sequence).

This chain connects TRBV20-1 to TRBJ1-2; no definite D call. This CDR3 region has 10 residues. Germline V lookup: CDR1 DFQATT, CDR2 SNEGSKA (reference sequence). The V and J ends lost 2 bases and 6 bases respectively, with 4 bases between them. This chain's CDR3 is CSARSDGYTF. The CDR3 DNA follows: TGCAGTGCTAGATCCGATGGCTACACCTTC.

This chain uses TRBV6-5 with TRBJ1-1; D call uncertain. The CDR3 has 12 amino acids. Germline CDR1 reads MNHEY; CDR2 reads SVGAGI. V shed 7 bases and J shed 6 bases, with 12 bases lying between them. CDR3 bases: TGTGCCAGCATTATACTCCGGTCTGAAGCTTTCTTT. Translation: CASIILRSEAFF.

This clonotype is a singleton in its sample. The genes are TRBV12-3 or TRBV12-4 and TRBJ1-1, with TRBD1 as a possible D gene (5 bases). This CDR3 has 11 residues. The germline V and J ends were trimmed by 8 bases and 7 bases, with 11 bases remaining between them. The CDR3 nucleotides read TGTGCCAGCTCGTCAGGGATTGAAGCTTTCTTT. Protein product: CASSSGIEAFF.

In DNA form, the CDR3 reads TGTGCCAGCAGTTGGGTAGGGAACACCGGGGAGCTGTTTTTT. It specifies CASSWVGNTGELFF. The chain joins TRBV27 to TRBJ2-2, with unresolved D. The germline V gene encodes CDR1 MNHEY and CDR2 SMNVEV (reference sequence). Trimming stripped 4 bases from V and 1 base from J, with 7 bases between. This CDR3 has 14 residues.

The rearrangement uses TRBV20-1 and TRBJ2-7; possible D gene TRBD2, 6 bases. V lost 1 base and J lost 2, with 15 bases in between. The CDR3 is 15 amino acids. Germline V CDR1 and CDR2: DFQATT, SNEGSKA (reference sequence). CDR3: CSARGGKISPYEQYF. The CDR3 DNA reads as TGCAGTGCTAGAGGCGGGAAGATAAGTCCCTACGAGCAGTACTTC.

This chain links TRBV27 with TRBJ1-5, with a weak D call TRBD1 (5 bases). V lost 5 bases and J 9 bases, leaving 14 bases between the germline ends. The germline gives CDR1 MNHEY, CDR2 SMNVEV (reference sequence). There are 13 residues in the CDR3. CDR3 amino acids: CASSGRGGRPQHF. CDR3 in DNA: TGTGCCAGCAGTGGACGGGGCGGACGGCCCCAGCATTTT.

The chain has TRBV11-2 and TRBJ2-1, with TRBD1 identical over 9 bases. Looked up from germline, CDR1 is SGHAT and CDR2 is FQNNGV. J gave up 1 base and V 4 bases, and 11 bases lay outside the gene matches. This CDR3 spans 18 amino acids. The CDR3 spells CASSSRDRVPSSYNEQFF. CDR3 sequence (DNA): TGTGCCAGCAGCTCCCGGGACAGGGTACCCTCATCCTACAATGAGCAGTTCTTC. Full variable domain (rest looked up from reference TRBV11-2 and TRBJ2-1): EAGVAQSPRYKIIEKRQSVAFWCNPISGHATLYWYQQILGQGPKLLIQFQNNGVVDDSQLPKDRFSAERLKGVDSTLKIQPAKLEDSAVYLCASSSRDRVPSSYNEQFFGPGTRLTVL.

This chain joins TRBV6-2 or TRBV6-3 and TRBJ2-1; 8 nucleotides line up with TRBD2. Germline CDR1 reads MNHEY; CDR2 reads SVGEGT. The length of the CDR3 is 16 residues. Trimming at V came to 4 bases and at J to 4 bases, leaving 9 bases not matched to a gene. CDR3 residues: CASSWVAGSVYNEQFF. The CDR3 region has the DNA TGTGCCAGCAGTTGGGTAGCGGGGAGTGTTTACAATGAGCAGTTCTTC.

The J gene is TRBJ1-5, the V gene TRBV20-1; 8 bases are shared with TRBD1. The CDR3 consists of 15 residues. The trim removed 2 bases at V and 9 bases at J, leaving 12 bases unmatched. Germline V gene lookup returns CDR1 DFQATT and CDR2 SNEGSKA (reference sequence). This CDR3 reads CSARLRQGPGRPQHF. The CDR3 DNA reads TGCAGTGCTAGACTAAGACAGGGGCCGGGGCGGCCCCAGCATTTT.

V gene TRBV11-2 combines with J gene TRBJ1-4; TRBD1 agrees at 7 bases. The CDR3 extends over 15 amino acids. The germline V gene has CDR1 SGHAT and CDR2 FQNNGV. J lost 0 bases, V lost 4 bases, and 2 bases had no gene match. The CDR3 reads CASSWDRATNEKLFF. CDR3 DNA: TGTGCCAGCAGCTGGGACAGAGCAACTAATGAAAAACTGTTTTTT. The whole variable domain, remainder taken from reference TRBV11-2 and TRBJ1-4, is EAGVAQSPRYKIIEKRQSVAFWCNPISGHATLYWYQQILGQGPKLLIQFQNNGVVDDSQLPKDRFSAERLKGVDSTLKIQPAKLEDSAVYLCASSWDRATNEKLFFGSGTQLSVL.

This chain joins TRBV28 and TRBJ2-5; 8 nucleotides match TRBD1. The CDR3 length is 15 residues. Trimming took 5 bases from V and 3 from J; bases not matched to a gene: 8. Germline CDR1 reads MDHEN; CDR2 reads SYDVKM. The CDR3 nucleotides read TGTGCCAGCAGTGACAGGACAGGGTGGGAAGAGACCCAGTACTTC. Translated: CASSDRTGWEETQYF.

This chain joins TRBV11-2 and TRBJ1-1, with D possibly matching TRBD1 (6 bases). CDR3 length: 17 amino acids. V lost 1 base and J 4 bases, leaving 19 bases between the germline ends. Germline V gives CDR1 SGHAT, CDR2 FQNNGV. CDR3 protein: CASSLAGRGALSTEAFF. The DNA of the CDR3 is TGTGCCAGCAGCTTAGCCGGGCGGGGGGCGTTGAGCACTGAAGCTTTCTTT.